This TCR beta chain derives from a study of shared clonotypes between healthy human individuals. Naive CD8 cells lacked CD45RO and underwent positive selection for CCR7, leaving out terminally differentiated effector memory CD45RA+ cells. V lost 2 bases, J lost 2 bases, and 10 bases lay in between. The CDR3 is 14 residues long. Per germline, CDR1 SGHDT and CDR2 YYEEEE. TCRdb's copy holds only in-frame clones and misses some; the assay was immunoSEQ multiplex PCR. The repertoire includes millions of clones, about 95% of them detected once, and about 1.1% sits in the top ten. The sequence came from a man younger than 30 in good health. The sample taken for sequencing was naive CD8+ T cells sorted from blood. The chain has TRBV5-6 and TRBJ2-5, with D tentatively TRBD1 or TRBD2 (6 bases each). The CDR3 spells CASSLGGPQETQYF. CDR3 nucleotide sequence: TGTGCCAGCAGCTTAGGGGGGCCTCAAGAGACCCAGTACTTC. The whole variable domain, remainder taken from reference TRBV5-6 and TRBJ2-5, is DAGVTQSPTHLIKTRGQQVTLRCSPKSGHDTVSWYQQALGQGPQFIFQYYEEEERQRGNFPDRFSGHQFPNYSSELNVNALLLGDSALYLCASSLGGPQETQYFGPGTRLLVL.